A selection of T cell receptor beta chains follows, all from one sample in a study of T cells in localized non-small cell lung cancer. Using immunoSEQ multiplex PCR, the repertoire was profiled, and TCRdb retains in-frame clones only, with some absent. The table includes hundreds of clones, around 21% detected once. The sequencing used lung tumor tissue, collected before any cancer treatment. The origin of the receptors is a male donor older than 55 with stage I lung adenocarcinoma. CDR3s include the opening cysteine and the closing phenylalanine or tryptophan. Each record gives: clone size, J gene, D gene, V gene, CDR3 DNA, CDR3 protein. A D gene is named only where the DNA matches it firmly. For some rows the clone size is stated as once, few or many, or as a class when expanded; others skip it.

large | TRBJ2-7 | NA | TRBV19 | TGTGCCAGTAGTCAGCAGGGTATGAGGGAGCAGTACTTC | CASSQQGMREQYF
few | TRBJ2-6 | TRBD2 | TRBV11-3 | TGTGCCAGCAGCCTTACGGGGGGTTCTGGGGCCAACGTCCTGACTTTC | CASSLTGGSGANVLTF
medium-sized | TRBJ1-1 | NA | TRBV11-3 | TGTGCCAGCAGCTCGGCCGGGTTGGGGGATCGCACTGAAGCTTTCTTT | CASSSAGLGDRTEAFF
medium-sized | TRBJ2-2 | TRBD2 | TRBV6-8 | TGTGCCAGCAGTTACCCAAGAATTCTTAGCGGGAGTCCCGGGGAGCTGTTTTTT | CASSYPRILSGSPGELFF
medium-sized | TRBJ2-7 | NA | TRBV9 | TGTGCCAGCAGCTCGACAGTTACGTCGGAGCAGTACTTC | CASSSTVTSEQYF
few | TRBJ1-1 | TRBD1 | TRBV19 | TGTGCCAGTTCGGGACAGGGGGACACTGAAGCTTTCTTT | CASSGQGDTEAFF
few | TRBJ1-1 | NA | TRBV9 | TGTGCCAGCAGCGTAAGGGTTGGCACTGAAGCTTTCTTT | CASSVRVGTEAFF
large | TRBJ1-1 | NA | TRBV11-3 | TGTGCCAGCAGCTTAGGGGCCGGAAACACTGAAGCTTTCTTT | CASSLGAGNTEAFF
medium-sized | TRBJ1-1 | NA | TRBV6-8 | TGTGCCACCCTAGACCGGCCGAACACTGAAGCTTTCTTT | CATLDRPNTEAFF
NA | TRBJ1-3 | TRBD1 | TRBV6-8 | TGTGCCGTATGGGACAGGCTCGCCTCTGGAAACACCATATATTTT | CAVWDRLASGNTIYF
NA | TRBJ1-2 | NA | TRBV18 | TGTGCCAGCTCACCATTCTCTCGCCCCGATGGCTACACCTTC | CASSPFSRPDGYTF
NA | TRBJ1-1 | NA | TRBV9 | TGTGCCAGCAGTCCTACAGGAACTGAAGCTTTCTTT | CASSPTGTEAFF
NA | TRBJ1-1 | NA | TRBV19 | TGTGCCAGTAGTATAATGGCAGGGAGCACTGAAGCTTTCTTT | CASSIMAGSTEAFF
few | TRBJ1-2 | TRBD1 | TRBV6-8 | TGTGCCAGCAGTCCTCCGACAGGGGGCGAGGGCTACACCTTC | CASSPPTGGEGYTF
NA | TRBJ2-2 | NA | TRBV11-3 | TGTGCCAGCAGCTCGTACCGGCCCGACACCGGGGAGCTGTTTTTT | CASSSYRPDTGELFF
NA | TRBJ1-1 | TRBD1 | TRBV29-1 | TGCAGCGCATCCGGGACAGGCGGGACTGAAGCTTTCTTT | CSASGTGGTEAFF
NA | TRBJ1-1 | NA | TRBV6-8 | TGTGCCAGCACAGGACAGTTCAACACTGAAGCTTTCTTT | CASTGQFNTEAFF